Only a few counts were recorded for the clone carrying this TCR beta chain. TCRdb recomputed calls from the RT-PCR reads with MiXCR, one row per CDR3 protein. The repertoire holds 500,000 to 600,000 distinct CDR3 sequences, with about 7.6% as singletons. The sample originates from a study of response to subunit inactivated influenza vaccine. V was clipped by 2 bases and J by 5 bases; unmatched bases: 7. The CDR3 contains 15 residues. CDR1 is LGHNA, CDR2 YNFKEQ, per germline. The rearrangement links TRBV4-2 to TRBJ2-7; 9 nucleotides line up with TRBD1. The sequence derives from a man in his fifties or sixties who received an inactivated influenza vaccine. Sequenced material: PBMCs from blood, taken about 23 months after vaccination. CDR3 residues: CASSQFRDRANEQYF. The DNA for the CDR3 is TGTGCCAGCAGCCAATTTCGGGACAGGGCTAACGAGCAGTACTTC.